This record looks at one T cell receptor beta chain sequence and its context. This CDR3 has 14 amino acids. The germline gives CDR1 KGHDR, CDR2 SFDVKD. Trimming pared 4 bases from V and 2 bases from J, leaving 10 bases between. The entry originates in a study of blood T cell repertoires in COVID-19. Here immunoSEQ multiplex PCR was the method, and the copy in TCRdb shows in-frame clones only, minus some. The repertoire consists of 300,000 to 350,000 clones, with roughly 86% occurring once and the leading ten covering around 0.92%. This receptor was obtained from a woman in her twenties or thirties who had been exposed to COVID-19. The chain uses TRBV24-1 and TRBJ1-2; D call uncertain. The specimen sequenced was PBMCs or T cells enriched from blood (not recorded which). CDR3 sequence (DNA): TGTGCCACCAGTGACTCTGGCCTGAACTATGGCTACACCTTC. This gives the protein CATSDSGLNYGYTF.